This note documents a single T cell receptor (beta chain) sequence. Source study methods: Reference gene primer amplification in the assay estimated nucleated cell counts. Generated by immunoSEQ multiplex PCR, the TCRdb table keeps only in-frame clones and is missing some. V and J calls and clone size follow that table, whereas D and trimming were derived from the DNA. The data show under 400,000 clones, around 87% seen once. In germline, CDR1 is SGHNT, CDR2 YYREEE (reference sequence). Deletions cut 4 bases from V and 0 bases from J, with 14 bases between. The CDR3 consists of 16 residues. This entry belongs to a study of blood T cell repertoires in COVID-19. Study background: Two negative PCRs, clearance, or symptom resolution characterized the recovered Cohort 3 donors. T cells, B-cell-depleted T cells, or PBMCs provided the cDNA or gDNA that served as material.

Those enrolled, adults aged roughly 18 to 90 years, came from 24 US areas. Input material: PBMCs or T cells enriched from blood (not recorded which). This chain joins TRBV5-4 and TRBJ1-3; a weak D match, TRBD1 (6 bases). The sequence came from a man aged 40-49 years in a cohort exposed to, infected with or recovered from COVID-19 (not recorded which). The CDR3 DNA is TGTGCCAGCAGCCCGGGACACGCCGACTCTGGAAACACCATATATTTT. Protein sequence: CASSPGHADSGNTIYF. Together with reference TRBV5-4 and TRBJ1-3, the CDR3 gives the full variable domain: ETGVTQSPTHLIKTRGQQVTLRCSSQSGHNTVSWYQQALGQGPQFIFQYYREEENGRGNFPPRFSGLQFPNYSSELNVNALELDDSALYLCASSPGHADSGNTIYFGEGSWLTVV.